This is a list of T cell receptor beta chains from one sample in a study of post-analysis software for immune sequencing data. TCRdb redid the calling of the PCR reads with MiXCR, one entry per CDR3 protein. The sample includes 350,000 to 500,000 distinct CDR3 sequences, more than 30% of them seen just once. The sequenced sample consisted of blood. These receptors all stem from a girl aged 2 to 10 with multiple sclerosis. Each CDR3 is given with its conserved first and last residue. The order of the fields is V gene, clone size, CDR3 length, J gene, D gene, CDR3 protein, CDR3 DNA. D genes are given only for firm matches. Size is stated for part of the rows, as once, few or many counts, or as a class when the clone is expanded.

V: TRBV7-2; size: .; length: 15; J: TRBJ2-7; D: .; CDR3: CASSGRGTAIYEQYF; DNA: TGTGCCAGCAGCGGTAGGGGGACCGCAATCTACGAGCAGTACTTC
V: TRBV7-2; size: .; length: 17; J: TRBJ2-1; D: TRBD1; CDR3: CASSSRQGGISYNEQFF; DNA: TGTGCCAGCAGCTCAAGACAGGGCGGAATTTCCTACAATGAGCAGTTCTTC
V: TRBV5-6; size: many; length: 14; J: TRBJ2-1; D: TRBD2; CDR3: CASSLPGGANEQFF; DNA: TGTGCCAGCAGCCTGCCGGGGGGGGCCAATGAGCAGTTCTTC
V: TRBV7-9; size: .; length: 17; J: TRBJ2-3; D: .; CDR3: CASSLTPRASSTDTQYF; DNA: TGTGCCAGCAGCTTGACTCCCCGGGCTTCTAGCACAGATACGCAGTATTTT
V: TRBV20-1; size: few; length: 14; J: TRBJ1-5; D: TRBD1; CDR3: CSARVTGPNQPQHF; DNA: TGCAGTGCTAGGGTGACAGGGCCGAATCAGCCCCAGCATTTT
V: TRBV30; size: .; length: 14; J: TRBJ1-5; D: .; CDR3: CAWSVHTEYQPQHF; DNA: TGTGCCTGGAGTGTACACACGGAATATCAGCCCCAGCATTTT
V: TRBV5-6; size: .; length: 15; J: TRBJ1-5; D: .; CDR3: CASSLFGVDNQPQHF; DNA: TGTGCCAGCAGCTTATTCGGGGTTGACAATCAGCCCCAGCATTTT
V: TRBV9; size: .; length: 15; J: TRBJ2-7; D: .; CDR3: CASSVGSQYAYEQYF; DNA: TGTGCCAGCAGCGTTGGCAGTCAATATGCCTACGAGCAGTACTTC
V: TRBV6-1; size: .; length: 13; J: TRBJ1-4; D: .; CDR3: CAGSVQHPEKLFF; DNA: TGTGCCGGCAGTGTCCAGCATCCGGAAAAACTGTTTTTT
V: TRBV9; size: few; length: 16; J: TRBJ2-1; D: .; CDR3: CASSVVGRASYNEQFF; DNA: TGTGCCAGCAGCGTAGTGGGCAGGGCCTCCTACAATGAGCAGTTCTTC
V: TRBV12-3/TRBV12-4; size: few; length: 13; J: TRBJ2-7; D: .; CDR3: CASSWGATYEQYF; DNA: TGTGCCAGCAGTTGGGGCGCAACCTACGAGCAGTACTTC
V: TRBV2; size: few; length: 13; J: TRBJ2-7; D: .; CDR3: CASSETFSYEQYF; DNA: TGTGCCAGCAGTGAAACGTTCTCCTACGAGCAGTACTTC
V: TRBV7-9; size: .; length: 15; J: TRBJ1-4; D: .; CDR3: CASSLDGTSNEKLFF; DNA: TGTGCCAGCAGCCTGGACGGGACCTCTAATGAAAAACTGTTTTTT
V: TRBV5-8; size: .; length: 17; J: TRBJ2-1; D: .; CDR3: CASSAHLGVRPYNEQFF; DNA: TGTGCCAGCAGCGCCCATCTCGGGGTACGCCCCTACAATGAGCAGTTCTTC
V: TRBV12-3/TRBV12-4; size: few; length: 17; J: TRBJ1-2; D: TRBD1; CDR3: CASSTGTGASSNYGYTF; DNA: TGTGCCAGCAGTACCGGGACAGGGGCTAGTTCTAACTATGGCTACACCTTC
V: TRBV5-1; size: few; length: 12; J: TRBJ2-7; D: .; CDR3: CASSGEPYEQYF; DNA: TGCGCCAGCAGTGGGGAGCCCTACGAGCAGTACTTC